This T cell receptor beta chain was recorded in a study of blood T cell repertoires in COVID-19. Per the study methods: Quantification of nucleated cells was approximated via reference gene primer amplification. Using immunoSEQ multiplex PCR, the repertoire was profiled, and TCRdb retains in-frame clones only, with some absent. That table gives V, J and clone size, and the DNA gave D and trimming. Found here are around 25,000 clones, 80% to 90% of them singletons; the top ten hold 19%. The germline CDR1 and CDR2 sequences are SGHTA and FQGNSA. V was trimmed by 5 bases and J by 10 bases, leaving 15 bases between them. The CDR3 has 14 residues.

The chain is built from TRBV7-2 and TRBJ1-6; D unclear. The receptor comes from a human donor in a cohort sampled during active COVID-19. Sequencing input: peripheral blood. The CDR3 loop reads CASSQWETSSPLHF. DNA of the CDR3: TGTGCCAGCAGCCAGTGGGAGACATCATCACCCCTCCACTTT.